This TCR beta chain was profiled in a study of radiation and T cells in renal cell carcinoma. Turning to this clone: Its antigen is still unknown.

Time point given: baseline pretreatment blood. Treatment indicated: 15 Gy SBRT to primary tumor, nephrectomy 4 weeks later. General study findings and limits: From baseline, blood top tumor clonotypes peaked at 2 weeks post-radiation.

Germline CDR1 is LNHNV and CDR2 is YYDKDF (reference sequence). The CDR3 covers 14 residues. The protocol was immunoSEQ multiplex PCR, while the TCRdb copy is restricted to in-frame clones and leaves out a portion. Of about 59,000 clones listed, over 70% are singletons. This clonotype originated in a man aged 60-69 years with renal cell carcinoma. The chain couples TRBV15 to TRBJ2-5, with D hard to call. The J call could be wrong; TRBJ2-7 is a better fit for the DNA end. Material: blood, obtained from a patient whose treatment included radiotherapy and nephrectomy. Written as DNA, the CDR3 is TGTGCCACCAGCGGAGCCCGGACGTCCTACGAGCAGTACTTC. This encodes CATSGARTSYEQYF.